These 23 T cell receptor beta chains were all obtained from the same sample, sequenced in a study of T-cell memory formation after mild COVID-19. TCRdb reanalysed the 5' RACE reads using MiXCR and keeps one entry per CDR3 protein. The sample consists of 470,000 or so distinct CDR3 sequences, roughly 25% of them appearing once. The sequenced sample consisted of PBMCs or a T cell subset sorted from them (not recorded which). The receptor source for this set is an adult woman who had mild COVID-19 (a few samples of this study predate the infection). Cell type and time point are not known.

This clonotype appeared a few times. The chain combines TRBV24-1 with TRBJ2-2; 8 bases align to TRBD1. This CDR3 is built from 16 residues. Germline CDR1 and CDR2: KGHDR and SFDVKD. After removal of 2 bases from V and 0 bases from J, the junction contained 1 base not matched to a gene. Here the CDR3 reads CATSDWGQANTGELFF. The DNA of the CDR3 is TGTGCCACCAGTGATTGGGGACAGGCGAACACCGGGGAGCTGTTTTTT.

The V and J genes are TRBV20-1 and TRBJ1-2, with D unclear. Germline V gene data show CDR1 as DFQATT and CDR2 as SNEGSKA (reference sequence). Trimming stripped 0 bases from V and 14 bases from J, with 13 bases between. This CDR3 contains 11 residues. CDR3 protein: CSARDPPDFTF. The CDR3 bases are TGCAGTGCTAGAGATCCCCCGGACTTTACCTTC.

The rearrangement uses TRBV10-3 and TRBJ2-7; the match to TRBD1 covers 9 bases. Trimming took 5 bases from V and 0 from J; bases not matched to a gene: 5. Looked up from germline, CDR1 is ENHRY and CDR2 is SYGVKD. This CDR3 is 15 amino acids long. The CDR3 loop is CAISQDRGISYEQYF. CDR3 bases: TGTGCCATCAGTCAGGACAGGGGAATCTCCTACGAGCAGTACTTC.

The V and J genes are TRBV11-3 and TRBJ1-1, with 7 bases identical to TRBD1. This CDR3 spans 18 amino acids. Germline CDR1 SGHNT, CDR2 YENEEA. Trimming removed 4 bases from V and 3 bases from J; junction bases left unmatched: 17. The chain's CDR3 is CASSSRPGGGPKDTEAFF. The CDR3 DNA reads TGTGCCAGCAGCTCGAGGCCAGGGGGAGGGCCTAAGGACACTGAAGCTTTCTTT.

In DNA, the CDR3 is TGTGCCAGCAGCTTTGGACCCACAGGGGACTACGAGCAGTACTTC. Amino acid sequence: CASSFGPTGDYEQYF. V and J are TRBV11-2 and TRBJ2-7; 7 positions match TRBD1. The ends lost 3 bases at V and 3 bases at J; junction bases unmatched: 8. The CDR3 totals 15 residues. Germline CDR1 is SGHAT and CDR2 is FQNNGV.

This rearrangement joins TRBV2 to TRBJ2-7; D unclear. V was clipped by 2 bases and J by 2 bases, with 4 bases between them. From germline, CDR1 is SNHLY and CDR2 FYNNEI. The CDR3 runs 12 residues. Here the CDR3 reads CASSEITYEQYF. CDR3 DNA: TGTGCCAGCAGTGAAATAACCTACGAGCAGTACTTC.

The chain uses TRBV20-1 and TRBJ2-5; a weak D match, TRBD1 (5 bases). Germline CDR1 is DFQATT and CDR2 is SNEGSKA (reference sequence). This CDR3 is built from 15 residues. V lost 1 base, J lost 3 bases, and 15 bases lay in between. CDR3 in amino acids: CSARVPRGSKETQYF. The CDR3 DNA reads TGCAGTGCTAGAGTCCCAAGGGGTTCAAAAGAGACCCAGTACTTC.

The chain uses TRBV11-3 and TRBJ2-7; 10 positions match TRBD1. The CDR3 extends over 17 amino acids. Germline V CDR1 and CDR2: SGHNT, YENEEA. V lost 5 bases, J lost 0 bases, and 10 bases stayed unmatched. This CDR3 is CASSLGPGQGRSYEQYF. CDR3 nucleotides: TGTGCCAGCAGCCTAGGCCCGGGACAGGGGCGCTCCTACGAGCAGTACTTC.

This clonotype was observed a few times. V and J are TRBV12-3 or TRBV12-4 and TRBJ2-7, with 9 nucleotides matching TRBD1. The CDR3 runs 14 residues. The J segment lost 5 bases and the V segment lost 6 bases, leaving 8 bases of the junction unmatched. The CDR3 loop is CASSQTGTGNEQYF. CDR3 sequence (DNA): TGTGCCAGCAGCCAAACCGGGACAGGGAACGAGCAGTACTTC.

This clonotype turned up a few times. The chain has TRBV7-9 and TRBJ2-6; D is undetermined. V lost 3 bases and J lost 3, with 15 bases in between. The germline V gene has CDR1 SEHNR and CDR2 FQNEAQ (reference sequence). This CDR3 contains 17 residues. CDR3 DNA sequence: TGTGCCAGCAGCTTCACGACCACAGTGGTTGGGGCCAACGTCCTGACTTTC. Amino acids: CASSFTTTVVGANVLTF.

The V call is TRBV7-2, the J call TRBJ1-5, with TRBD1 identical over 8 bases. Germline CDR1 reads SGHTA; CDR2 reads FQGNSA. The trim removed 6 bases at V and 4 bases at J, leaving 8 bases unmatched. CDR3 length equals 15 residues. The CDR3 coding sequence is TGTGCCAGCAGATCTGGGACAGGAGCTAATCAGCCCCAGCATTTT. Translation: CASRSGTGANQPQHF.

The chain combines TRBV7-9 with TRBJ2-5, with D perhaps TRBD1 (5 bases). V was clipped by 5 bases and J by 2 bases, with 21 bases between them. Germline values: CDR1 SEHNR, CDR2 FQNEAQ (reference sequence). There are 17 residues in the CDR3. The DNA of the CDR3 is TGTGCCAGCAGCGCCGACAGCGTGGGGCACTTACAAGAGACCCAGTACTTC. Translated, it gives CASSADSVGHLQETQYF. The full variable domain, with the rest looked up from reference TRBV7-9 and TRBJ2-5, is DTGVSQNPRHKITKRGQNVTFRCDPISEHNRLYWYRQTLGQGPEFLTYFQNEAQLEKSRLLSDRFSAERPKGSFSTLEIQRTEQGDSAMYLCASSADSVGHLQETQYFGPGTRLLVL.

V gene TRBV9 combines with J gene TRBJ2-1; unclear D gene. This CDR3 contains 15 residues. CDR1 and CDR2 (germline): SGDLS, YYNGEE. Trimming shortened V by 0 bases and J by 6 bases, and 13 bases separated the two germline ends. This CDR3 is CASSVVAQPSNEQFF. Here the CDR3 DNA reads TGTGCCAGCAGCGTAGTGGCCCAACCATCCAATGAGCAGTTCTTC.

As for this clonotype: Because it lacks the conserved phenylalanine or tryptophan at the end, this CDR3 is likely a read error. It is unclear where the CDR3 begins or ends on the DNA, so no DNA is shown, and the CDR3 is as TCRdb lists it. The V call is TRBV7-2, the J call TRBJ2-7; the table's TRBD1 call for D was not verified on the DNA. A total of 11 residues make up the CDR3, ends included. Per germline, CDR1 SGHTA and CDR2 FQGNSA. This CDR3 is CASSHSHAVPL.

The CDR3 nucleotides are TGTGCCAGCAGGCTTGGAGAGGGGCATCAGCCCCAGCATTTT. As protein: CASRLGEGHQPQHF. The chain uses TRBV6-1 and TRBJ1-5; possible D gene TRBD1, 5 bases. Trimming stripped 6 bases from V and 5 bases from J, with 14 bases between. The CDR3 runs 14 residues. Per germline, CDR1 MNHNS and CDR2 SASEGT.

The chain combines TRBV19 with TRBJ2-7, with 8 bases aligning to TRBD1. J gave up 5 bases and V 5 bases, and 8 bases lay outside the gene matches. Germline V CDR1 and CDR2: LNHDA, SQIVND (reference sequence). This CDR3 has 14 residues. CDR3 DNA sequence: TGTGCCAGTAGTCCATACCAGGGGGCCCACGAGCAGTACTTC. Translating it yields CASSPYQGAHEQYF.

V gene TRBV25-1 combines with J gene TRBJ2-3, with unresolved D. Trimming left V 7 bases short and J 5 bases short, with 4 bases between. Germline V gene sequence: CDR1 MGHDK, CDR2 SYGVNS. The CDR3 totals 10 residues. The CDR3 reads CASKRDTQYF. The CDR3 coding sequence is TGTGCCAGCAAGCGAGATACGCAGTATTTT.

The sample holds many counts of this clonotype. This chain connects TRBV5-1 to TRBJ2-7; 9 nucleotides agree with TRBD2. The ends lost 6 bases at V and 2 bases at J; junction bases unmatched: 6. This CDR3 comprises 14 residues. Per the germline V gene, CDR1 is SGHRS and CDR2 is YFSETQ. CDR3 protein: CASKPAGGAYEQYF. The DNA for the CDR3 is TGCGCCAGCAAACCAGCGGGGGGTGCCTACGAGCAGTACTTC.

This clonotype was counted between two and nine times. The rearrangement uses TRBV28 and TRBJ2-3, with 11 bases identical to TRBD2. CDR1 is MDHEN, CDR2 SYDVKM, per germline. V lost 5 bases, J lost 2 bases, and 6 bases stayed unmatched. CDR3 size: 16 residues. The CDR3 DNA reads as TGTGCCAGCAGTCAGGGACTAGCGGTGAACACAGATACGCAGTATTTT. Translation: CASSQGLAVNTDTQYF.

This clonotype was counted a single time. The rearrangement uses TRBV3-1 and TRBJ2-1; D is ambiguous. Germline V CDR1 and CDR2: LGHDT, YNNKEL (reference sequence). Trimming took off 1 base at V and 9 bases at J, with 16 bases between the two ends. There are 15 residues in the CDR3. CDR3 sequence (DNA): TGTGCCAGCAGCCAAGGGCTAGTTCTTTACGTTGAGCAGTTCTTC. Protein sequence: CASSQGLVLYVEQFF.

V gene TRBV30 combines with J gene TRBJ2-3; 9 bases agree with TRBD1. The CDR3 is 16 amino acids. Germline V gives CDR1 GTSNPN, CDR2 SVGIG (reference sequence). Trimming took 3 bases from V and 1 from J; bases not matched to a gene: 8. CDR3 amino acids: CAWSRDRTGGTDTQYF. In DNA, the CDR3 is TGTGCCTGGAGCCGCGACCGGACAGGGGGCACAGATACGCAGTATTTT.

This clonotype was picked up a small number of times. The gene calls are TRBV12-3 or TRBV12-4 and TRBJ2-1; perhaps TRBD2 as D (6 bases). V was clipped by 5 bases and J by 4 bases, with 18 bases between them. The CDR3 runs 16 residues. The CDR3: CASSQGTALSYNEQFF. The CDR3 coding sequence is TGTGCCAGCAGTCAAGGGACTGCTCTGAGTTACAATGAGCAGTTCTTC.

The chain couples TRBV20-1 to TRBJ1-5; D is perhaps TRBD1 (5 bases). Trimming stripped 6 bases from V and 1 base from J, with 16 bases between. Germline V gene sequence: CDR1 DFQATT, CDR2 SNEGSKA (reference sequence). This CDR3 spans 15 amino acids. This chain's CDR3 is CSATNRWISNQPQHF. In DNA, the CDR3 is TGCAGTGCCACGAACAGGTGGATCAGCAATCAGCCCCAGCATTTT.